One sample yielded the 5 T cell receptor beta chains listed below, sequenced in a study of glioma-infiltrating T cells. Using RNA template, CDR3s of TCR alpha and beta were amplified with iRepertoire arm-PCR. TCRdb recomputed calls from the multiplex PCR reads with MiXCR, one row per CDR3 protein. The sample records around 390,000 distinct CDR3 sequences, about 40% being singletons. Sequenced input: glioma tissue, nonneoplastic brain tissue, or PBMCs (not recorded which). The receptor set was obtained from a human donor with low-grade glioma or glioblastoma, undergoing nonglioma brain surgery, or in good health (not recorded which).

The genes are TRBV10-3 and TRBJ1-3, with D possibly TRBD1 on 6 matching bases. CDR3 length: 14 amino acids. The germline V gene has CDR1 ENHRY and CDR2 SYGVKD. Trimming took 7 bases from V and 2 from J, leaving 12 bases between them. This CDR3 reads CAITPGDPGNTIYF. DNA for the CDR3: TGTGCCATCACTCCAGGGGATCCTGGAAACACCATATATTTT.

The count of this clonotype is one. The junction differs from germline at one of its ends, possibly a read error. V gene TRBV27 combines with J gene TRBJ1-1; 11 nucleotides match TRBD1. CDR1 is MNHEY, CDR2 SMNVEV, per germline (reference sequence). This CDR3 has 17 residues. As DNA, the CDR3 is TGTGCCAGCACCAATCCCGGACAGGGGGCGCTTGACACTAAAGCTTTCTTT. Amino acids: CASTNPGQGALDTKAFF.

V gene TRBV7-2 combines with J gene TRBJ1-1; possible D gene TRBD1, 5 bases. The V end was cut by 3 bases, the J end by 6 bases, with 8 bases between. The CDR3 contains 12 residues. CDR1 is SGHTA and CDR2 is FQGNSA in the germline V gene. The CDR3 coding sequence is TGTGCCAGCAGCTTGAGCAGGGCTGAAGCTTTCTTT. This codes for CASSLSRAEAFF. Full variable domain (rest looked up from reference TRBV7-2 and TRBJ1-1): GAGVSQSPSNKVTEKGKDVELRCDPISGHTALYWYRQSLGQGLEFLIYFQGNSAPDKSGLPSDRFSAERTGGSVSTLTIQRTQQEDSAVYLCASSLSRAEAFFGQGTRLTVV.

This clonotype was observed a handful of times. The chain is built from TRBV18 and TRBJ2-3; 7 bases fit TRBD2. Germline CDR1 and CDR2: KGHSH and LQKENI. The ends lost 0 bases at V and 11 bases at J; junction bases unmatched: 11. The CDR3 has 15 amino acids. CDR3 coding DNA: TGTGCCAGCTCACCACCGTCGCGGGAGCCGGCAGGGCAGTATTTT. Translated, it gives CASSPPSREPAGQYF.

This clonotype was observed a handful of times. The V gene is TRBV20-1, the J gene TRBJ2-1, with 12 bases aligning to TRBD2. This CDR3 has 17 residues. The ends lost 7 bases at V and 2 bases at J; junction bases unmatched: 12. Germline V gene data show CDR1 as DFQATT and CDR2 as SNEGSKA (reference sequence). CDR3 sequence reads: CSVKASGRAGPYNEQFF. Here the CDR3 DNA reads TGCAGTGTTAAGGCTAGCGGGAGGGCCGGACCCTACAATGAGCAGTTCTTC.